The table lists the clone carrying this T cell receptor beta chain with a few counts. V trimming: 0 bases; J trimming: 6 bases; junction bases outside the gene matches: 8. Germline V gene lookup returns CDR1 MNHEY and CDR2 SVGAGI. The CDR3 contains 16 residues. Data came from immunoSEQ multiplex PCR; TCRdb stores just in-frame clones and leaves some out. The table includes over a million clones, 75% to 85% detected once. The data originate from a study of shared clonotypes between healthy human individuals. The V gene is TRBV6-5, the J gene TRBJ2-7, with 10 bases aligning to TRBD1. Sequenced sample: memory CD4+ T cells from PBMCs. The subset: CD45RA-negative fraction. The TCR comes from a young man in good health. Some clones in this sample may be carry-over from other donors' samples. DNA for the CDR3: TGTGCCAGCAGTTACTCCGGGACAGGGGATTTGGGCGAGCAGTACTTC. As protein: CASSYSGTGDLGEQYF.